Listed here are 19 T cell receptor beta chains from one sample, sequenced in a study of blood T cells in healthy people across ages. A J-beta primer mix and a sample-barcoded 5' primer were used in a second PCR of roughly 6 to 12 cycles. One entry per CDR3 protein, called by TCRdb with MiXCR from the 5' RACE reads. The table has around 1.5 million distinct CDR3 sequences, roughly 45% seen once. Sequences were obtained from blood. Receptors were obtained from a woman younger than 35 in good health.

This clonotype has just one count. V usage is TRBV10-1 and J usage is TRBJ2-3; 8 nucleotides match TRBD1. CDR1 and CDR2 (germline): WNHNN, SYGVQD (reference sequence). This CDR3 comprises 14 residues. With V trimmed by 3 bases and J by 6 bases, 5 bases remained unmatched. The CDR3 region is CASSDRGLEDTQYF. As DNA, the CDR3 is TGCGCCAGCAGTGACAGGGGGCTAGAGGATACGCAGTATTTT.

The CDR3 coding sequence is TGTGCCAGCAGTGGCAGGGGGAACACTGAAGCTTTCTTT. Amino acids: CASSGRGNTEAFF. V gene TRBV2 combines with J gene TRBJ1-1, with D possibly TRBD1 on 6 matching bases. The CDR3 covers 13 residues. Germline CDR1 is SNHLY and CDR2 is FYNNEI. V lost 4 bases to trimming and J lost 1 base, with 7 bases between them.

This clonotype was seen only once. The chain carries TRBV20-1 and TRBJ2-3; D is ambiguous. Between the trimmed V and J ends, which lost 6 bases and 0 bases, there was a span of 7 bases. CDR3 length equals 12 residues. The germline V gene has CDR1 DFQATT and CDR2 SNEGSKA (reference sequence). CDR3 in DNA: TGCAGTGCAGGACCAAGCACAGATACGCAGTATTTT. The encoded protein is CSAGPSTDTQYF.

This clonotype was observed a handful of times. CDR3 sequence (DNA): TGTGCCAGCAGCATCGCGTGGACCGGGGAGCTGTTTTTT. This encodes CASSIAWTGELFF. This sequence joins TRBV2 and TRBJ2-2; D unclear. Trimming removed 6 bases at V and 5 bases at J, with 10 bases between. CDR3 length: 13 amino acids. The germline gives CDR1 SNHLY, CDR2 FYNNEI.

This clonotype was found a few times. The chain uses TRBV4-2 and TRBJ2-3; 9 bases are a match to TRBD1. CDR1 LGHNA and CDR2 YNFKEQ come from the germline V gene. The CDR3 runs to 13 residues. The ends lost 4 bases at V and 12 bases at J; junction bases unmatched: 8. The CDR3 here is CASSPRTGEGQYF. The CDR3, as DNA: TGTGCCAGCAGCCCCAGGACAGGGGAGGGTCAGTATTTT.

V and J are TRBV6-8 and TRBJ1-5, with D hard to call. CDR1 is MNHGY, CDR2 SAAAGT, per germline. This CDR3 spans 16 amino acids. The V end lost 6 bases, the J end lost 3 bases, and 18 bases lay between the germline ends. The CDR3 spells CASSLGSRPDNQPQHF. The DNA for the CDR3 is TGTGCCAGCAGCCTTGGAAGTCGACCCGACAATCAGCCCCAGCATTTT.

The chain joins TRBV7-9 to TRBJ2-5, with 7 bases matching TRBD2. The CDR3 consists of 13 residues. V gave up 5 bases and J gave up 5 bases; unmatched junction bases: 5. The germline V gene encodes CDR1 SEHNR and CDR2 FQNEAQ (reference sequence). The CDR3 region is CASSLNGGETQYF. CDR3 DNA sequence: TGTGCCAGCAGCCTAAACGGGGGGGAGACCCAGTACTTC.

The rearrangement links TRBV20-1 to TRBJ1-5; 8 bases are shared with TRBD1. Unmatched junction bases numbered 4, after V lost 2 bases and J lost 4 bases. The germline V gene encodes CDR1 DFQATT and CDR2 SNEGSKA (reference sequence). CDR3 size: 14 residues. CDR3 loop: CSARKGQANQPQHF. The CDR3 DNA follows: TGCAGTGCTAGAAAGGGACAGGCGAATCAGCCCCAGCATTTT.

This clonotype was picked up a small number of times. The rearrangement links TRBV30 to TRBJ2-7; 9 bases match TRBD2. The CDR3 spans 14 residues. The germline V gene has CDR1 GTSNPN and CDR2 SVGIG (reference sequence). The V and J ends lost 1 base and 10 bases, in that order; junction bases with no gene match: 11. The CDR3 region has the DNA TGTGCCTGGAGTGGAATCCCGGGACTAGCAGAACAGTACTTC. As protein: CAWSGIPGLAEQYF. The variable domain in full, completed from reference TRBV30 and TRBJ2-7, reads SQTIHQWPATLVQPVGSPLSLECTVEGTSNPNLYWYRQAAGRGLQLLFYSVGIGQISSEVPQNLSASRPQDRQFILSSKKLLLSDSGFYLCAWSGIPGLAEQYFGPGTRLTVT.

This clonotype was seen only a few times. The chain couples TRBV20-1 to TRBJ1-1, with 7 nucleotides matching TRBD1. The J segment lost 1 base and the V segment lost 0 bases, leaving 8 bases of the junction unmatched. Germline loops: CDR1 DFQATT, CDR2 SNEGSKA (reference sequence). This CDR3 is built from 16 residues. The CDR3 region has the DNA TGCAGTGCTAGAGATCCGAGTCGACAGGGGAACACTGAAGCTTTCTTT. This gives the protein CSARDPSRQGNTEAFF.

CDR3 in amino acids: CASRPSGAYTEAFF. CDR3 bases: TGTGCCTCCCGTCCCTCGGGGGCCTACACTGAAGCTTTCTTT. The chain couples TRBV30 to TRBJ1-1, with D maybe TRBD1 (6 bases). This CDR3 contains 14 residues. The germline gives CDR1 GTSNPN, CDR2 SVGIG (reference sequence). The V end lost 7 bases, the J end lost 3 bases, and 18 bases lay between the germline ends.

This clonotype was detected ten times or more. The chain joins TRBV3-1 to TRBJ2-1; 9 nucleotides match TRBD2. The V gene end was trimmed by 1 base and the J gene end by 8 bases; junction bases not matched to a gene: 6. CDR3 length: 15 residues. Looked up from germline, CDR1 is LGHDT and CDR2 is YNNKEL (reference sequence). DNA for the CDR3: TGTGCCAGCAGCCAAGGCCTAGCGGGGCAGTATGAGCAGTTCTTC. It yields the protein CASSQGLAGQYEQFF.

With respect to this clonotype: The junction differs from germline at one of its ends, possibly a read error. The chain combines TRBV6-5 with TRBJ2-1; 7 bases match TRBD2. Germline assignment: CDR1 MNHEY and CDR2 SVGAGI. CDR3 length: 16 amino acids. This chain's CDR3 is CASSRWGGSSCNEQFF. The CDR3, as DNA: TGTGCCAGCAGCCGCTGGGGCGGGAGCTCCTGCAATGAGCAGTTCTTC.

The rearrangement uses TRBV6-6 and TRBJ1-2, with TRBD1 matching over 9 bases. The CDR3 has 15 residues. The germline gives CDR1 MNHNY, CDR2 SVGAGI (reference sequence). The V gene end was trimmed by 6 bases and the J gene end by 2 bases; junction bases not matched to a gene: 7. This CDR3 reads CASRRTGDANYGYTF. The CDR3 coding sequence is TGTGCCAGCAGACGGACAGGGGATGCCAACTATGGCTACACCTTC.

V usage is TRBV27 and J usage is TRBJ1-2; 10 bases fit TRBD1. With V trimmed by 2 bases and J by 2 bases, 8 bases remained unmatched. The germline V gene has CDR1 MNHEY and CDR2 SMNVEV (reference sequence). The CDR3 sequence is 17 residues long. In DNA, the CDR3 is TGTGCCAGCAGTTTAAAGAACCCGGGACAGGGGAACTATGGCTACACCTTC. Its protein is CASSLKNPGQGNYGYTF.

CDR3 sequence: CASSFSGRTYNEQYF. As DNA, the CDR3 is TGTGCCAGCAGCTTCTCCGGGAGGACCTACAATGAGCAGTACTTC. This chain connects TRBV7-8 to TRBJ2-1; 7 bases are a match to TRBD2. The end of the DNA fits TRBJ2-7 better, so the J call may be wrong. There are 15 residues in the CDR3. From germline, CDR1 is SGHVS and CDR2 FQNEAQ.

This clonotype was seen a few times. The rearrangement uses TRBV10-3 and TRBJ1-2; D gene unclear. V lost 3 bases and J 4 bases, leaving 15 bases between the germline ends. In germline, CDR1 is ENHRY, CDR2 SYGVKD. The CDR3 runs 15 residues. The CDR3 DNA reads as TGTGCCATCAGTGATCCGACTACCACTCTCTATGGCTACACCTTC. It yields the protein CAISDPTTTLYGYTF.

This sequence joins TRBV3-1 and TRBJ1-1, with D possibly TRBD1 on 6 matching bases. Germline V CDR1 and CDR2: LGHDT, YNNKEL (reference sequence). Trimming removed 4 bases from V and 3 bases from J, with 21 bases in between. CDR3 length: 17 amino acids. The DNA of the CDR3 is TGTGCCAGCAGCCCCTTTTTCAGGGGCGAGTTTGACACTGAAGCTTTCTTT. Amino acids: CASSPFFRGEFDTEAFF.

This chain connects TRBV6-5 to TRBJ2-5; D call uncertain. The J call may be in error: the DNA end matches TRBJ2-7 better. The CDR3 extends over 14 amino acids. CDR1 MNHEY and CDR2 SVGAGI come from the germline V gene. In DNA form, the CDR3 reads TGTGCCAGCGCCCGTCGGATCTTCTCCTACGAGCAGTACTTC. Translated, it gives CASARRIFSYEQYF.